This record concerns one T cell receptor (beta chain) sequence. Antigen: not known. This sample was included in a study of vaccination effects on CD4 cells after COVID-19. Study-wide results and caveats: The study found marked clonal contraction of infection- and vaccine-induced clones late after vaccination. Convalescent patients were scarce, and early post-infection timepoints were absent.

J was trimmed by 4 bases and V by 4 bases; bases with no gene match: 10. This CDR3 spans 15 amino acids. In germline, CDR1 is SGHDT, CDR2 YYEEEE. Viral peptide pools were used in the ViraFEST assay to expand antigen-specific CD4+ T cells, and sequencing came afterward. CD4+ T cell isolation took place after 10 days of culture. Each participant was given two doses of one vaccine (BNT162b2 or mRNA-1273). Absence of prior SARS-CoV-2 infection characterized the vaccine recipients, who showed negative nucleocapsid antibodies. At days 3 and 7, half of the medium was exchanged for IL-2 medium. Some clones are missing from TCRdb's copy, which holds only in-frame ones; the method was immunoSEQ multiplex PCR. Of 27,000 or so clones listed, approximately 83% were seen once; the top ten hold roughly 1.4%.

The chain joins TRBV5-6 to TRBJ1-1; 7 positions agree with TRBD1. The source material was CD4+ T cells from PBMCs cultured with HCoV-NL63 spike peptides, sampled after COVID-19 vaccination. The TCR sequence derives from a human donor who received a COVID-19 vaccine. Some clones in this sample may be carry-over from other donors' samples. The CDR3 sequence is CASSPFSGQATEAFF. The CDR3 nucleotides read TGTGCCAGCAGCCCCTTCTCTGGACAGGCCACTGAAGCTTTCTTT. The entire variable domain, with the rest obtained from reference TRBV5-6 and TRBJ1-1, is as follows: DAGVTQSPTHLIKTRGQQVTLRCSPKSGHDTVSWYQQALGQGPQFIFQYYEEEERQRGNFPDRFSGHQFPNYSSELNVNALLLGDSALYLCASSPFSGQATEAFFGQGTRLTVV.